This TCR beta chain was documented in a study of CD8+ T cells in alopecia areata. cDNA reverse transcribed from extracted RNA served as the sequencing template. TCRdb's copy holds only in-frame clones and misses some; the assay was immunoSEQ multiplex PCR. The sample includes about 200,000 clones, just over 55% of them seen just once. This CDR3 has 16 residues. J lost 1 base, V lost 4 bases, and 6 bases had no gene match. CDR1 and CDR2 from the germline V gene are MGHRA and YSYEKL. This chain uses TRBV4-1 with TRBJ1-5, with TRBD1 matching over 8 bases. Sequencing was carried out using CD8+ T cells sorted from blood. This sequence was found in a human donor in good health. The DNA for the CDR3 is TGCGCCAGCAGCCCGGGGCGACAGGGGAGCAATCAGCCCCAGCATTTT. Translating it yields CASSPGRQGSNQPQHF.